This entry lists 10 T cell receptor beta chains sequenced from one sample in a study of T-cell reconstitution after alpha-beta-depleted transplantation in children. As it was prepared, the TCRbeta library received unique molecular identifiers. One entry per CDR3 protein results from TCRdb running MiXCR on the PCR reads. The sample yields roughly 400,000 distinct CDR3 sequences, around two fifths seen once. The specimen was PBMCs, collected before TCRalphabeta/CD19-depleted stem cell transplant. The receptors originated from a girl aged 2 to 10 with aplastic anemia, due to receive a stem cell transplant.

This clonotype appeared many times. The rearrangement uses TRBV10-3 and TRBJ2-7; D uncertain. The ends were cut back, 2 bases at V and 3 bases at J, with 8 bases in the middle. The CDR3 consists of 13 residues. Germline V gives CDR1 ENHRY, CDR2 SYGVKD. CDR3 coding DNA: TGTGCCATCAGTGAGGGAAACAACTACGAGCAGTACTTC. It encodes CAISEGNNYEQYF.

The chain couples TRBV5-1 to TRBJ2-5, with a weak D call TRBD2 (5 bases). The CDR3 length is 15 residues. Germline CDR1 SGHRS, CDR2 YFSETQ. V was clipped by 0 bases and J by 5 bases, with 14 bases between them. CDR3 region: CASSLGEGRKETQYF. The CDR3 DNA follows: TGCGCCAGCAGCTTGGGAGAGGGAAGGAAGGAGACCCAGTACTTC. Full variable domain (missing parts from reference TRBV5-1 and TRBJ2-5): KAGVTQTPRYLIKTRGQQVTLSCSPISGHRSVSWYQQTPGQGLQFLFEYFSETQRNKGNFPGRFSGRQFSNSRSEMNVSTLELGDSALYLCASSLGEGRKETQYFGPGTRLLVL.

This chain connects TRBV23-1 to TRBJ2-3, with 8 bases lining up with TRBD2. TRBV23-1 is identified as an open reading frame with a role that is uncertain. The ends lost 2 bases at V and 4 bases at J; junction bases unmatched: 17. The CDR3 runs to 19 residues. The CDR3 region is CASSQVGRASGLESDTQYF. The CDR3 nucleotides read TGCGCCAGCAGTCAAGTCGGGAGGGCCAGTGGTCTGGAGTCAGATACGCAGTATTTT.

The rearrangement links TRBV5-1 to TRBJ1-2, with 8 bases aligning to TRBD1. This CDR3 comprises 16 residues. V gave up 4 bases and J gave up 2 bases; unmatched junction bases: 10. Looked up from germline, CDR1 is SGHRS and CDR2 is YFSETQ. The DNA for the CDR3 is TGCGCCAGCAGCCACTATCAGGGGGCGCCGAACTATGGCTACACCTTC. It encodes CASSHYQGAPNYGYTF. The full variable domain, rest sourced from reference TRBV5-1 and TRBJ1-2, is KAGVTQTPRYLIKTRGQQVTLSCSPISGHRSVSWYQQTPGQGLQFLFEYFSETQRNKGNFPGRFSGRQFSNSRSEMNVSTLELGDSALYLCASSHYQGAPNYGYTFGSGTRLTVV.

This chain links TRBV11-2 with TRBJ2-7; D is possibly TRBD2 (6 bases). This CDR3 comprises 13 residues. Germline CDR1 reads SGHAT; CDR2 reads FQNNGV. Trimming stripped 5 bases from V and 3 bases from J, with 11 bases between. The CDR3 DNA reads as TGTGCCAGCAGCCCTTGGGGGGTCTACGAGCAGTACTTC. Its translation: CASSPWGVYEQYF.

The rearrangement links TRBV7-8 to TRBJ2-1, with 12 bases fitting TRBD2. The CDR3 totals 14 residues. Germline assignment: CDR1 SGHVS and CDR2 FQNEAQ. After removal of 6 bases from V and 7 bases from J, the junction contained 4 bases not matched to a gene. CDR3 residues: CASRQTSGRNEQFF. The CDR3 DNA reads TGTGCCAGCAGGCAAACTAGCGGGAGGAATGAGCAGTTCTTC.

The J gene is TRBJ1-1, the V gene TRBV27; D unresolved. V was clipped by 8 bases and J by 5 bases, with 9 bases between them. The CDR3 totals 11 residues. Germline CDR1 MNHEY, CDR2 SMNVEV (reference sequence). The CDR3 bases are TGTGCCAGCTTGCACGGAACTGAAGCTTTCTTT. Translated: CASLHGTEAFF.

The chain carries TRBV4-1 and TRBJ2-7, with D possibly being TRBD2 (5 bases). The germline V gene has CDR1 MGHRA and CDR2 YSYEKL. The CDR3 sequence is 14 residues long. Deletions cut 4 bases from V and 1 base from J, with 11 bases between. The CDR3 reads CASSRRQESYEQYF. The CDR3, as DNA: TGCGCCAGCAGCCGGAGGCAGGAATCCTACGAGCAGTACTTC.

The chain carries TRBV6-5 and TRBJ2-7; maybe TRBD2 (6 bases). CDR3 length: 17 amino acids. The germline CDR1 and CDR2 sequences are MNHEY and SVGAGI. Trimming took off 2 bases at V and 0 bases at J, with 17 bases between the two ends. DNA for the CDR3: TGTGCCAGCAGTTACCCATCCAGTAGCGGATACTCCTACGAGCAGTACTTC. It translates to CASSYPSSSGYSYEQYF.

This chain uses TRBV10-3 with TRBJ2-3, with D perhaps TRBD2 (6 bases). Germline V CDR1 and CDR2: ENHRY, SYGVKD. V was cut by 2 bases and J by 2 bases, with 14 bases left in between. The CDR3 loop spans 16 amino acids. The CDR3 reads CAISEATPGLTDTQYF. The CDR3 DNA reads as TGTGCCATCAGTGAGGCCACTCCGGGACTCACAGATACGCAGTATTTT.